This is a list of T cell receptor beta chains from one sample in a study of control samples from healthy donors and cancer patients. The assay was immunoSEQ multiplex PCR, and TCRdb's table has in-frame clones only and misses some. This table has roughly 38,000 clones, 75% to 90% appearing once. Source material: blood. The source of these receptors is a man aged 55-75 years in good health. CDR3s include the opening cysteine and the closing phenylalanine or tryptophan. A D gene is named only where the DNA matches it firmly. Rows give clone size only sometimes, using once, few, many, or a class for an expanded clone.

clone size	J gene	D gene	V gene	CDR3 DNA	CDR3 protein
NA	TRBJ1-2	NA	TRBV4-3	TGCGCCAGCAGCCAAGAAACCGGGACATATACCCAATCTAACTATGGCTACACCTTC	CASSQETGTYTQSNYGYTF
NA	TRBJ1-3	NA	TRBV4-2	TGTGCCAGCAGCCAAGAGAGGGCCATGACGGCTGGAAACACCATATATTTT	CASSQERAMTAGNTIYF
NA	TRBJ2-7	NA	TRBV14	TGTGCCAGCAGCCAAGATACCCCCCCCTACGAGCAGTACTTC	CASSQDTPPYEQYF
NA	TRBJ1-6	NA	TRBV25-1	TGTGCCAGCAGTGAATTACGGAGCTTTAATTCACCCCTCCACTTT	CASSELRSFNSPLHF
NA	TRBJ2-3	NA	TRBV13	TGTGCCAGCAGCTTATTGCAGGGAGGCACAGATACGCAGTATTTT	CASSLLQGGTDTQYF
NA	TRBJ2-1	TRBD2	TRBV29-1	TGCAGCGTTGAGAGTCTAGCGGGAGGTCGAGACAATGAGCAGTTCTTC	CSVESLAGGRDNEQFF
NA	TRBJ2-3	NA	TRBV7-2	TGTGCCAGCAGCTCACCACCTGGAATGAGCACAGATACGCAGTATTTT	CASSSPPGMSTDTQYF
NA	TRBJ2-7	NA	TRBV28	TGTGCCAGCAGTTTAACCGTGTACGAGCAGTACTTC	CASSLTVYEQYF
NA	TRBJ2-6	NA	TRBV6-6	TGTGCCAGCAGTCTCTTGAGCTCTGGGGCCAACGTCCTGACTTTC	CASSLLSSGANVLTF
NA	TRBJ1-2	NA	TRBV19	TGTGCCAGTAGTATTACCCTGGGACATGGCTACACCTTC	CASSITLGHGYTF
NA	TRBJ2-7	NA	TRBV5-4	TGTGCCAGCAGCTTGGTTGAGGGGGAATCCTACGAGCAGTACTTC	CASSLVEGESYEQYF
NA	TRBJ2-1	TRBD2	TRBV14	TGTGCCAGCAGCCAAGGACTAGCACGTTACAATGAGCAGTTCTTC	CASSQGLARYNEQFF
few	TRBJ2-1	TRBD2	TRBV28	TGTGCCAGCAGTATAGCGGGAGGGCTGAGTGAGCAGTTCTTC	CASSIAGGLSEQFF
NA	TRBJ2-3	TRBD2	TRBV5-4	TGTGCCAGCAGCTTGGCACTAGCGGGGCCCACAGATACGCAGTATTTT	CASSLALAGPTDTQYF
NA	TRBJ2-7	NA	TRBV2	TGTGCCAGCAGTGAAGCAATAGGAGGCCAGGAGAACTTC	CASSEAIGGQENF
NA	TRBJ1-1	NA	TRBV27	TGTGCCAGCGCCTCAGAGGGAGCAATGAACACTGAAGCTTTCTTT	CASASEGAMNTEAFF
NA	TRBJ2-1	TRBD1	TRBV30	TGTGCCTGGAGCCCGACAGGGATTGAGCAGTTCTTC	CAWSPTGIEQFF
NA	TRBJ2-7	NA	TRBV7-2	TGTGCCAGCAGGAATGGGGAGAAGCAGTACTTC	CASRNGEKQYF
few	TRBJ2-1	NA	TRBV18	TGTGCCAGCTCACCCTCCAATGAGCAGTTCTTC	CASSPSNEQFF
NA	TRBJ1-2	NA	TRBV6-1	TGTGCCAGCAGTGATTTGTCACGACAGAACTATGGCTACACCTTC	CASSDLSRQNYGYTF
NA	TRBJ1-2	NA	TRBV5-5	TGTGCCAGCAGCCGACCCTTACAGGGAACTCATGGCTACACCTTC	CASSRPLQGTHGYTF
NA	TRBJ1-1	NA	TRBV11-2	TGTGCCAGCAGCTTGTCGGGGGACTTGAACACTGAAGCTTTCTTT	CASSLSGDLNTEAFF
NA	TRBJ1-1	NA	TRBV5-8	TGTGCCAGCAGCTCGGTCCTATGGGGTGAAGCTTTCTTT	CASSSVLWGEAFF
few	TRBJ2-1	NA	TRBV5-1	TGCGCCAGCAGCTTGGTACTGTTTATATCGTCCTACAATGAGCAGTTCTTC	CASSLVLFISSYNEQFF
NA	TRBJ2-5	NA	TRBV6-5	TGTGCCAGCAGTTACCAAACGGGGACCCAGTACTTC	CASSYQTGTQYF
NA	TRBJ2-3	TRBD2	TRBV4-1	TGCGCCAGCAGCCAAGGTAGAGCGGGAGGCACAGATACGCAGTATTTT	CASSQGRAGGTDTQYF
NA	TRBJ1-2	NA	TRBV4-3	TGCGCCAGCAGCCAAGATCTCACAGGGACCTCTGCTGGCTACACCTTC	CASSQDLTGTSAGYTF
NA	TRBJ2-5	TRBD2	TRBV19	TGTGCCAGTAGGGCTCTAGCGGGAGGAGAGACCCAGTACTTC	CASRALAGGETQYF
NA	TRBJ2-7	NA	TRBV30	TGTGCCTGGACCCGTGGGGTCAGCGAGCAGTACTTC	CAWTRGVSEQYF
NA	TRBJ2-5	NA	TRBV10-3	TGTGCCATCCAGGAGTGGCAGCAAGAGACCCAGTACTTC	CAIQEWQQETQYF
NA	TRBJ2-1	TRBD1	TRBV7-2	TGTGCCAGCAGCTTGGACAGGGGGCAGAACAATGAGCAGTTCTTC	CASSLDRGQNNEQFF
NA	TRBJ2-1	NA	TRBV30	TGTGCCTGGAGTGTGGGCAGCTCGGGTCGCGAGCAGTTCTTC	CAWSVGSSGREQFF